This T cell receptor beta chain was retrieved from a study of T cells in Graves' hyperthyroidism and ophthalmopathy. Study outcomes and limitations: Model output signaled ophthalmopathy a median about seven months ahead of onset.

The source material, RNA transcripts, was used to amplify TCR beta CDR3 regions. HTBI primers were employed in a first-round RT-PCR of the TCR CDR3. TCRdb processed the multiplex PCR reads anew with MiXCR; each CDR3 protein has one entry. The sample shows fewer than 450,000 distinct CDR3 sequences, approximately 16% of them seen only once. This clonotype appeared many times. Its target is unknown. The V and J ends lost 0 bases and 10 bases respectively, with 4 bases between them. The CDR3 is 11 residues long. Germline CDR1 and CDR2: SGHAT and FQNNGV. This receptor was obtained from a woman aged 60-75 years with Graves' ophthalmopathy. J is TRBJ2-1 and V is TRBV11-2; D gene ambiguous. The source material was blood. The CDR3 DNA reads TGTGCCAGCAGCTTAGAAGGAGAGCAGTTCTTC. Protein: CASSLEGEQFF.